The table lists the clone carrying this TCR beta chain with many counts. This record comes from a study of T cells in Graves' hyperthyroidism and ophthalmopathy. The investigators amplified TCR beta CDR3 regions from RNA transcripts. TCR CDR3 regions were first amplified by RT-PCR with HTBI primers. From the multiplex PCR reads, TCRdb called clonotypes with MiXCR, one entry per CDR3 protein. The sample lists about 700,000 distinct CDR3 sequences, 11% to 15% occurring once. This TCR came from a woman between 18 and 29 years old with Graves' hyperthyroidism. Specimen: blood.

CDR3: CASSQGGSNQPQHF. CDR3 coding DNA: TGCGCCAGCAGCCAAGGCGGTAGCAATCAGCCCCAGCATTTT. This chain links TRBV4-1 with TRBJ1-5; D unclear. The germline V gene encodes CDR1 MGHRA and CDR2 YSYEKL. V was clipped by 1 base and J by 0 bases, with 4 bases between them. The CDR3 is 14 residues long.